This TCR beta chain was recorded in a study of neurological immune-mediated disorders. Whole-study findings and limits: TCR clonal expansion peaked in HTLV-1-associated myelopathy patients and was lowest in multiple sclerosis patients.

V was shortened by 0 bases and J by 6 bases, with 15 bases between the two germline ends. Germline CDR1 is SGHRS and CDR2 is YFSETQ. This CDR3 is built from 15 residues. Each CDR3 protein gets one entry after TCRdb re-called the 5' RACE reads with MiXCR. The sample holds approximately 45,000 distinct CDR3 sequences, 13% seen once. Many counts were recorded for this clonotype. What it binds is unknown. Sample time point: longitudinal time-point 3. This chain links TRBV5-1 with TRBJ1-1; the D gene is possibly TRBD1 (5 bases). Material for sequencing was PBMCs. The clonotype was recovered from a man aged 25-45 years in good health. DNA for the CDR3: TGCGCCAGCAGCTTGGCTTGGGGCCTCGGAGCTGAAGCTTTCTTT. Protein sequence: CASSLAWGLGAEAFF.